The clone carrying this T cell receptor beta chain was seen a handful of times. Its antigen remains unknown. The data stem from a study of cytomegalovirus exposure and HLA in healthy donors. Across the study: As an earlier analysis found, 150 million to 200 million T cells yielded 95 million to 130 million unique TCR beta sequences.

Germline V gene lookup returns CDR1 LNHDA and CDR2 SQIVND (reference sequence). With 3 bases removed from V and 1 base from J, the gap between germline ends came to 6 bases. CDR3 size: 13 residues. Points from the study as a whole: It was taken for granted in presence/absence analyses that sequencing depth across donors was roughly uniform.

Though nominally healthy at sampling, donors likely had unrecorded immune exposures. The PCR used 60 Vbeta and 13 Jbeta primers. Libraries were prepared by immunoSEQ multiplex PCR; TCRdb keeps only in-frame clonotypes and omits some of them. Of roughly 170,000 clones listed, 75% were seen once; the top ten hold around 2.5%. This TCR came from a female donor in good health and CMV-seronegative. Sequenced input: PBMCs. The chain has TRBV19 and TRBJ1-1; D not resolved. CDR3 region: CASSMARNTEAFF. CDR3 DNA sequence: TGTGCCAGTAGTATGGCCAGGAACACTGAAGCTTTCTTT. Full variable domain (outside the CDR3, taken from reference TRBV19 and TRBJ1-1): DGGITQSPKYLFRKEGQNVTLSCEQNLNHDAMYWYRQDPGQGLRLIYYSQIVNDFQKGDIAEGYSVSREKKESFPLTVTSAQKNPTAFYLCASSMARNTEAFFGQGTRLTVV.